One and the same sample provided the 5 T cell receptor beta chains below, sequenced in a study of cytomegalovirus exposure and HLA in healthy donors. PCR primers comprised 60 Vbeta and 13 Jbeta primers. Assay used: immunoSEQ multiplex PCR; TCRdb lists only in-frame clones, some missing. The sample yields about 240,000 clones, 82% seen once. Sequences were obtained from PBMCs. The receptor set was obtained from a woman aged 40-49 years in good health and CMV-seropositive.

This clone was counted between two and nine times. The chain joins TRBV28 to TRBJ1-2, with TRBD1 matching over 7 bases. CDR1 and CDR2 (germline): MDHEN, SYDVKM. CDR3 length equals 16 residues. J lost 0 bases, V lost 7 bases, and 11 bases had no gene match. Written as DNA, the CDR3 is TGTGCCAGCACCGGGACAGCTTTTCTCCCTAACTATGGCTACACCTTC. This gives the protein CASTGTAFLPNYGYTF.

The V call is TRBV7-2, the J call TRBJ2-1, with a weak D call TRBD1 (6 bases). Trimming took 9 bases from V and 1 from J, leaving 10 bases between them. This CDR3 comprises 13 residues. Per the germline V gene, CDR1 is SGHTA and CDR2 is FQGNSA. Written as DNA, the CDR3 is TGTGCCAGTTGGACAGTTTCCTACAATGAGCAGTTCTTC. Protein: CASWTVSYNEQFF.

The chain uses TRBV5-6 and TRBJ1-6, with 9 positions matching TRBD1. The CDR3 covers 16 residues. The germline CDR1 and CDR2 sequences are SGHDT and YYEEEE. V shed 4 bases and J 7 bases; nucleotides not matched to a gene: 9. The CDR3 reads CASSARDRVGNSPLHF. CDR3 coding DNA: TGTGCCAGCAGCGCGAGGGACAGGGTAGGCAATTCACCCCTCCACTTT.

This chain uses TRBV11-1 with TRBJ2-3, with D perhaps matching TRBD2 (6 bases). The CDR3 is 17 amino acids. CDR1 SGHAT and CDR2 FQDESV come from the germline V gene (reference sequence). V dropped 1 base and J dropped 3 bases, with 17 bases sitting between them. The CDR3 DNA sequence: TGTGCCAGCAGCTTAGGTTCCAGCGGAGGGCGAACAGATACGCAGTATTTT. Protein product: CASSLGSSGGRTDTQYF.

This sequence joins TRBV9 and TRBJ2-3; 13 nucleotides line up with TRBD2. CDR3 size: 17 residues. The germline V gene encodes CDR1 SGDLS and CDR2 YYNGEE. Germline trimming cut 3 bases from V and 5 bases from J; bases unmatched to any gene: 9. The chain's CDR3 is CASSEIGLAGARDTQYF. DNA for the CDR3: TGTGCCAGCAGCGAGATCGGACTAGCGGGAGCAAGAGATACGCAGTATTTT. The whole variable domain, remainder taken from reference TRBV9 and TRBJ2-3, is DSGVTQTPKHLITATGQRVTLRCSPRSGDLSVYWYQQSLDQGLQFLIQYYNGEERAKGNILERFSAQQFPDLHSELNLSSLELGDSALYFCASSEIGLAGARDTQYFGPGTRLTVL.